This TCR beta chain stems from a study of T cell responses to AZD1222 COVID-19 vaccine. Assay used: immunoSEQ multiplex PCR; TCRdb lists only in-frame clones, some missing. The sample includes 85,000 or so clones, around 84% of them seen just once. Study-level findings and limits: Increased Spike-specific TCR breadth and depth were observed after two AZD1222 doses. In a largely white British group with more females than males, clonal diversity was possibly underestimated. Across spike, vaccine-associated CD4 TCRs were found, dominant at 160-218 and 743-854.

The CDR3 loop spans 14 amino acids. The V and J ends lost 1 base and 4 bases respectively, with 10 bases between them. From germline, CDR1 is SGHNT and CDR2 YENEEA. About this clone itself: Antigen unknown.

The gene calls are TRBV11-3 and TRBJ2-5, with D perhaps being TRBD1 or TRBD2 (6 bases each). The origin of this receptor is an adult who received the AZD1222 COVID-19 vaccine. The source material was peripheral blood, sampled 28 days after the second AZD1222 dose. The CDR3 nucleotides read TGTGCCAGCAGCTTAGGAGGGGGGAGAGAGACCCAGTACTTC. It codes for CASSLGGGRETQYF.